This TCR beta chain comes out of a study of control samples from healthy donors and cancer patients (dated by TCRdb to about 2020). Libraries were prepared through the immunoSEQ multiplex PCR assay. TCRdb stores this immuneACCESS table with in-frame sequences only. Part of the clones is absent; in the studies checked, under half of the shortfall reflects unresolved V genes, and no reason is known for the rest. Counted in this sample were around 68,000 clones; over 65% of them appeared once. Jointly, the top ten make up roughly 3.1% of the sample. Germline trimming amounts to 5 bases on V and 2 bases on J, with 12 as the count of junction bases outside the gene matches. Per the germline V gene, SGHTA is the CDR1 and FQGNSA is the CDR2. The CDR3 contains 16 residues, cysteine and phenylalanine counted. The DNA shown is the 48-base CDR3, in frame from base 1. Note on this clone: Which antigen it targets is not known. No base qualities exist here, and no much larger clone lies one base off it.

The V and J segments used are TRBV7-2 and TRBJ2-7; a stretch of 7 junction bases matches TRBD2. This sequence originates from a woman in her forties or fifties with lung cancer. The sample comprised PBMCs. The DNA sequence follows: TGTGCCAGCAGCCTTACTCACACGGGGGGAACCTACGAGCAGTACTTC. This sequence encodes CASSLTHTGGTYEQYF. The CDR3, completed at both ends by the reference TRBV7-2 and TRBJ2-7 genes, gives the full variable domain GAGVSQSPSNKVTEKGKDVELRCDPISGHTALYWYRQSLGQGLEFLIYFQGNSAPDKSGLPSDRFSAERTGGSVSTLTIQRTQQEDSAVYLCASSLTHTGGTYEQYFGPGTRLTVT.